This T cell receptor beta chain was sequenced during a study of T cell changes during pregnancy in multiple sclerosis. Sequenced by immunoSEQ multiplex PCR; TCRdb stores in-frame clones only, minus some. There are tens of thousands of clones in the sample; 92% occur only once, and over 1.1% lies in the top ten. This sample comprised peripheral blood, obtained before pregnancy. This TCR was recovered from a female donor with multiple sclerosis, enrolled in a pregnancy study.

The CDR3 DNA sequence: TGTGCCAGCAGCCCAGGGGGAATGAACACTGAAGCTTTCTTT. Its protein product is CASSPGGMNTEAFF. This sequence joins TRBV2 and TRBJ1-1; 7 bases are shared with TRBD1. CDR3 length equals 14 residues. Per germline, CDR1 SNHLY and CDR2 FYNNEI. Trimming cost V 6 bases and J 0 bases; bases outside gene matches: 4. The full variable domain, completed using reference TRBV2 and TRBJ1-1, is EPEVTQTPSHQVTQMGQEVILRCVPISNHLYFYWYRQILGQKVEFLVSFYNNEISEKSEIFDDQFSVERPDGSNFTLKIRSTKLEDSAMYFCASSPGGMNTEAFFGQGTRLTVV.